This TCR beta chain was recorded in a study of metastatic and nonmetastatic thyroid tumors. Germline-derived CDR1 and CDR2 are DFQATT and SNEGSKA (reference sequence). The CDR3 extends over 17 amino acids. With 1 base clipped from V and 0 bases from J, the junction kept 11 bases outside the gene matches. All patients were treatment-naive before thyroid surgery. In this sample, this clone is medium-sized. TCRdb reprocessed the PCR reads using MiXCR. Of approximately 18,000 clones in the sample, roughly 24% are singletons; the top ten hold approximately 22%. The sequencing sample was made of tumor tissue. The V and J genes are TRBV20-1 and TRBJ2-7; 8 nucleotides line up with TRBD2. This sequence originates from a female donor with papillary thyroid cancer or a benign thyroid nodule (not recorded which). Some clones in this sample may be carry-over from other donors' samples. CDR3 bases: TGCAGTGCTAGAGCCCCATCTAGCGGGTTTTCCTCCTACGAGCAGTACTTC. This translates into CSARAPSSGFSSYEQYF.